This paragraph covers one T cell receptor beta chain sequence. Its antigen is unknown. Using immunoSEQ multiplex PCR, the repertoire was profiled, and TCRdb retains in-frame clones only, with some absent. The sample consists of 700,000 to 950,000 clones, just over 95% of them appearing once. These data belong to a study of shared clonotypes between healthy human individuals. Overall study context: Every donor yielded three CD4 naive, three CD4 memory, two CD8 naive and one CD8 memory plate. Findings of the study overall: In general, naive subsets displayed greater estimated richness than memory subsets did. Rarefaction exposed incomplete sorted-subset sequencing despite large depth.

The germline V gene encodes CDR1 SQVTM and CDR2 ANQGSEA. The CDR3 totals 15 residues. After removal of 4 bases from V and 3 bases from J, the junction contained 9 bases not matched to a gene. Naive-designated CD8 cells lacked CD45RO, were positively enriched for CCR7, and omitted terminally differentiated effector memory CD45RA+ cells. The donor population consisted of healthy HIV-negative adults with no recent acute infections or vaccinations. The receptor was derived from a man aged 30 to 39 in good health. The sample was naive CD8+ T cells sorted from blood. The chain recombines TRBV29-1 with TRBJ2-1; 7 bases fit TRBD2. CDR3 amino acids: CSVAGEGPFYNEQFF. Here the CDR3 DNA reads TGCAGCGTTGCGGGGGAGGGACCCTTCTACAATGAGCAGTTCTTC.